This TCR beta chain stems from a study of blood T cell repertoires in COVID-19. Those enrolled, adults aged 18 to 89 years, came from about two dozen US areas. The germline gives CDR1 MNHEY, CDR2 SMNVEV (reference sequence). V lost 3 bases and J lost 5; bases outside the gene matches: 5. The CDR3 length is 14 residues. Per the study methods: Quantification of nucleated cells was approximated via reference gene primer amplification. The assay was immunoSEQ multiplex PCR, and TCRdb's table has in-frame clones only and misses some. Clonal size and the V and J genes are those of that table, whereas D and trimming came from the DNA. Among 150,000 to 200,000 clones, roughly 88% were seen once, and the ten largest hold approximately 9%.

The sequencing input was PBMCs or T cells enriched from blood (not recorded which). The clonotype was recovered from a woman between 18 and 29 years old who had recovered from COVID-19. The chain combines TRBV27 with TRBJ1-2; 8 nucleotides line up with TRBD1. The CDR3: CASSLNRGGYGYTF. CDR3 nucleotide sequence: TGTGCCAGCAGTTTGAACAGGGGGGGTTATGGCTACACCTTC.